This T cell receptor (beta chain) was found in a study of cytomegalovirus exposure and HLA in healthy donors. The V and J ends lost 3 bases and 1 base, in that order; junction bases with no gene match: 9. Per germline, CDR1 KGHSH and CDR2 LQKENI. The CDR3 has 16 amino acids. Researchers ran the PCR with 60 Vbeta and 13 Jbeta primers. The protocol was immunoSEQ multiplex PCR, while the TCRdb copy is restricted to in-frame clones and leaves out a portion. The data show around 180,000 clones, around 80% seen once. This receptor was taken from a girl aged 2-10 years in good health and CMV-seropositive. Specimen: PBMCs. The chain links TRBV18 to TRBJ2-7, with 7 bases aligning to TRBD1. The CDR3 region is CASSPLTGLRSYEQYF. Here the CDR3 DNA reads TGTGCCAGCTCACCTTTGACAGGGTTGAGGTCCTACGAGCAGTACTTC.